This T cell receptor beta chain was sequenced for a study of CD8 T cells in ankylosing spondylitis. With 6 bases removed from V and 8 bases from J, the gap between germline ends came to 19 bases. CDR1 is MDHEN and CDR2 is SYDVKM in the germline V gene. The CDR3 is 14 residues long. Whole-study results and caveats: Clones linked to disease, bearing a CD8+ phenotype, were relatively rare in peripheral blood. For ankylosing spondylitis blood, a TCR beta motif of about eight highly homologous variants appeared characteristic. The study looked at matched synovial fluid samples from ankylosing spondylitis patients. Disease-linked clones were reported to be significantly enriched there. There were earlier reports of some motif variants in reactive arthritis synovial fluid and blood.

A word on this clonotype: The antigen is unknown.

The authors made TCR beta libraries by quantitative 5'-RACE with molecular barcodes. MiXCR, applied by TCRdb to the 5' RACE reads, yields one record per CDR3 protein. This sample carries 700,000 to 1,000,000 distinct CDR3 sequences, over 9.5% of them seen once, and the ten largest clones take about 0.49%. V is TRBV28 and J is TRBJ2-5; possible D gene TRBD1, 6 bases. The TCR comes from a male donor with ankylosing spondylitis. The sequenced material came from blood, either unsorted or a sorted T cell fraction (not recorded which). DNA of the CDR3: TGTGCCAGCAGACAACCGGGCCCCAGGGGAACCCAGTACTTC. Protein product: CASRQPGPRGTQYF.